The entry below gives a single T cell receptor beta chain sequence along with its context. No antigen is known for it. Per-base qualities were not stored, and no clone one base away is much larger. The time point label corresponds to: cycle 4 day 1 (C4D1), after 6 weeks of nivolumab. Relapse after autologous stem cell transplantation had occurred in all trial patients, and cohorts A, B and C were distinguished by prior brentuximab vedotin exposure. The trial cohort comprised around 60 patients with relapsed/refractory classical Hodgkin lymphoma whose best overall responses were complete response, partial response or progressive disease. In the multi-cohort phase II CheckMate 205 trial, trial patients received single-agent nivolumab. An independent review committee assessed best overall response by applying the 2007 International Working Group response criteria. PBMCs from the trial were collected at three points: immediately before nivolumab initiation (C1D1), and during therapy at cycle 2 day 1 and cycle 4 day 1. Peripheral blood was collected in 8 mL Vacutainer Cell Preparation Tubes, from which PBMCs were isolated by centrifugation and then cryopreserved.

The Qiagen DNeasy kit was used to extract genomic DNA both from unsorted PBMCs and from the negatively selected CD4+ and CD8+ fractions. TCR beta CDR3 regions were subjected to amplification by immunoSEQ multiplex PCR with primers that anneal to V and J segments. A synthetic immune receptor repertoire was used to minimize amplification bias, and any remaining bias was removed computationally after sequencing. Concerning the study's data processing: Repertoire diversity was quantified as the Shannon entropy index using custom Python scripts. The unsorted, CD4+ and CD8+ repertoires were each analyzed separately, with the exception of combined analyses, where CD4+ and CD8+ sequences were merged in silico. Clonal expansion was defined as a frequency increase of at least 2-fold after treatment compared with C1D1, and clones undetected at baseline were assigned a pseudocount of 0.5. Clones with 0 or 1 copy at C1D1 were defined as singleton clones, while clones with 2 or more copies were defined as non-singleton clones. By matching protein sequences in sorted samples from the same patient, clones expanded in unsorted samples were annotated as CD4+, CD8+ or unknown. Diversity changes from C1D1 to C4D1 were tested in paired samples using Wilcoxon tests. The table comes from immuneACCESS by way of TCRdb, which keeps in-frame sequences with V and J called. Part of the clones is missing from these tables; in studies checked, under half for an unresolved V gene and the rest for unknown reasons. The DNA was the basis for D and trimming; V, J and clone size are from that table. The sample table contains 45,000 to 55,000 clones; only one count was recorded for approximately 72% of them. Approximately 12% of the sample comes from the top ten.

This sample was taken from a study of PD-1 blockade in classical Hodgkin lymphoma (dated by TCRdb to about 2020). Background for the entire study: Nivolumab dosing was 3 mg/kg intravenously every 2 weeks, continuing until either disease progression or unacceptable toxicity. The study used TCR beta sequencing and CyTOF to define a peripheral blood immune signature of response to PD-1 blockade in classical Hodgkin lymphoma.

The research as a whole found: Among trial patients, those achieving complete response had baseline diversity similar to that of newly diagnosed patients, while diversity was significantly lower in partial responders and progressors. Newly diagnosed patients were reported to have lower baseline TCR diversity than healthy donors, and relapsed/refractory patients were reported to have lower baseline TCR diversity still. By C4D1, a significant rise was seen in CD4+ TCR diversity but not in CD8+ TCR diversity (p=0.0027 vs p=0.16), and the rise was most apparent among complete responders (p=0.02). Patients starting nivolumab less than 1 year after ASCT had lower diversity and were excluded from later analyses to avoid confounding by immune reconstitution. The study covered only a single clinical trial cohort, and the causes of the repertoire differences, possibly disease activity or prior therapy, were still not defined.

CDR1 is given as MDHEN and CDR2 as SYDVKM, both from the germline V gene. The CDR3 covers 13 residues, taking in both the cysteine and the phenylalanine. Only the CDR3 DNA is retained, 39 bases long and in frame from the first base. V is reduced by 8 bases and J by 0 bases, leaving a spacing of 11 bases between them. The clonotype originates from a human donor with classical Hodgkin lymphoma. The chain is encoded by TRBV28 joined to TRBJ2-7, with the D gene call left open. The source material was peripheral blood mononuclear cells (PBMCs), sampled before the fourth cycle of nivolumab. The nucleotides read TGTGCCAGCCTTGGTTCTCCCTCCTACGAGCAGTACTTC. Its protein product is CASLGSPSYEQYF.